Listed below are T cell receptor beta chains from one sample, sequenced in a study of cytomegalovirus exposure and HLA in healthy donors. Assay used: immunoSEQ multiplex PCR; TCRdb lists only in-frame clones, some missing. The table shows 150,000 to 200,000 clones, with around nine tenths occurring only once. Source material: PBMCs. These receptors were obtained from a man younger than 45 in good health and CMV-seropositive. Each CDR3 is given with its conserved first and last residue. A D gene is named only where the DNA matches it firmly. Clone size is stated in some rows and not others, as once, few, many or a class when expanded.

d_call: .
j_call: TRBJ2-7
v_call: TRBV13
clone_size: .
cdr3_nt: TGTGCCAGCAGCTTAATTGCCAGGGTCCACGAGCAGTACTTC
cdr3_aa: CASSLIARVHEQYF

d_call: .
j_call: TRBJ1-2
v_call: TRBV9
clone_size: .
cdr3_nt: TGTGCCAGCAGTCTTGCCCGGGACACTCCTTATCGCACCTTC
cdr3_aa: CASSLARDTPYRTF

d_call: TRBD2
j_call: TRBJ2-3
v_call: TRBV29-1
clone_size: once
cdr3_nt: TGCAGCGTTGCCCGAACTAGCGGGGTGCTTGGAGATACGCAGTATTTT
cdr3_aa: CSVARTSGVLGDTQYF

d_call: TRBD2
j_call: TRBJ2-5
v_call: TRBV27
clone_size: .
cdr3_nt: TGTGCCAGCAGTTCGGCGGGAGAGGCGGGGACCCAGTACTTC
cdr3_aa: CASSSAGEAGTQYF

d_call: .
j_call: TRBJ2-3
v_call: TRBV5-4
clone_size: once
cdr3_nt: TGTGCCAGCAGCTTGTTTTTTACCTGGGGCACAGATACGCAGTATTTT
cdr3_aa: CASSLFFTWGTDTQYF

d_call: .
j_call: TRBJ2-7
v_call: TRBV9
clone_size: .
cdr3_nt: TGTGCCAGCAGCGCTGGGGACGGAAGACTTTACGAGCAGTACTTC
cdr3_aa: CASSAGDGRLYEQYF

d_call: TRBD1
j_call: TRBJ1-5
v_call: TRBV7-2
clone_size: .
cdr3_nt: TGTGCCAGCAGCTATGACCAGGGGGCGAATCAGCCCCAGCATTTT
cdr3_aa: CASSYDQGANQPQHF

d_call: TRBD1
j_call: TRBJ1-6
v_call: TRBV27
clone_size: .
cdr3_nt: TGTGCCAGCAGTTTCGGATCGGGACAGGGCTTTCGGAGCTATAATTCACCCCTCCACTTT
cdr3_aa: CASSFGSGQGFRSYNSPLHF

d_call: TRBD1
j_call: TRBJ1-6
v_call: TRBV7-2
clone_size: .
cdr3_nt: TGTGCCAGCAGCTTAGTAGTTGGAGGGGGCGATTCACCCCTCCACTTT
cdr3_aa: CASSLVVGGGDSPLHF

d_call: TRBD1
j_call: TRBJ2-7
v_call: TRBV29-1
clone_size: .
cdr3_nt: TGCAGCGTCCCTCTTTCAATATCTGAGGGGACAGCCTCCTACGAGCAGTACTTC
cdr3_aa: CSVPLSISEGTASYEQYF

d_call: .
j_call: TRBJ2-2
v_call: TRBV7-7
clone_size: .
cdr3_nt: TGTGCCAGCAGCTTGGCGGGTACCGGGGAGCTGTTTTTT
cdr3_aa: CASSLAGTGELFF

d_call: .
j_call: TRBJ2-2
v_call: TRBV6-5
clone_size: .
cdr3_nt: TGTGCCAGCAGTTTAGCCGGGGAGCTGTTTTTT
cdr3_aa: CASSLAGELFF

d_call: TRBD1
j_call: TRBJ2-6
v_call: TRBV4-2
clone_size: .
cdr3_nt: TGTGCCAGCAGCCAAGAGCAGGGGGTCTCTGGGGCCAACGTCCTGACTTTC
cdr3_aa: CASSQEQGVSGANVLTF

d_call: TRBD1
j_call: TRBJ1-2
v_call: TRBV20-1
clone_size: .
cdr3_nt: TGCAGTGTCACAGGGGGCGGTGGCTACACCTTC
cdr3_aa: CSVTGGGGYTF

d_call: .
j_call: TRBJ2-4
v_call: TRBV15
clone_size: few
cdr3_nt: TGTGCCACCAGCAGAGATGCTGGGGGAAACATTCAGTACTTC
cdr3_aa: CATSRDAGGNIQYF

d_call: .
j_call: TRBJ1-2
v_call: TRBV16
clone_size: .
cdr3_nt: TGTGCCAGCAGCCAATATGCAGGTCATGGCTACACCTTC
cdr3_aa: CASSQYAGHGYTF

d_call: .
j_call: TRBJ2-7
v_call: TRBV7-9
clone_size: .
cdr3_nt: TGTGCCAGCAGCCCCTCTGCACCCCGGGACGAGCAGTACTTC
cdr3_aa: CASSPSAPRDEQYF

d_call: .
j_call: TRBJ2-7
v_call: TRBV5-4
clone_size: .
cdr3_nt: TGTGCCAGCAGCAGGACAGAATCCTACGAGCAGTACTTC
cdr3_aa: CASSRTESYEQYF

d_call: .
j_call: TRBJ1-2
v_call: TRBV29-1
clone_size: .
cdr3_nt: TGCAGCGGATTCGAGGCAGGGAACTATGGCTACACCTTC
cdr3_aa: CSGFEAGNYGYTF

d_call: TRBD1
j_call: TRBJ2-7
v_call: TRBV2
clone_size: once
cdr3_nt: TGTGCCAGCAGAGGCGGACAGGGGGCCTTGATACTATCCTACGAGCAGTACTTC
cdr3_aa: CASRGGQGALILSYEQYF

d_call: .
j_call: TRBJ2-5
v_call: TRBV19
clone_size: .
cdr3_nt: TGTGCCAGTAAGGGGCAGCAAGAGACCCAGTACTTC
cdr3_aa: CASKGQQETQYF

d_call: .
j_call: TRBJ1-2
v_call: TRBV9
clone_size: .
cdr3_nt: TGTGCCAGCAGCGCAATTCTCGGACAGCCTTATGGCTACACCTTC
cdr3_aa: CASSAILGQPYGYTF